Following are 20 T cell receptor beta chains from one sample sequenced in a study of vaccination and CD4 T cells after COVID-19. Documented treatment: 10-day PBMC culture with coronavirus spike peptide pools or control peptides (ViraFEST assay). Antigen specificity for these receptors is unknown. Cultured CD4+ T cells had their DNA profiled by the Oncomine TCR Beta short-read assay. TCRdb reanalysed the PCR reads using MiXCR and keeps one entry per CDR3 protein. The sample consists of 11,000 or so distinct CDR3 sequences, about three quarters of them appearing once. Sequencing was done on a sample of CD4+ T cells from blood, cultured in vitro. Every receptor here comes from a human donor who had recovered from COVID-19.

V gene TRBV30 combines with J gene TRBJ1-1; D is undetermined. V was clipped by 0 bases and J by 1 base, with 9 bases between them. Germline CDR1 GTSNPN, CDR2 SVGIG (reference sequence). The CDR3 is 14 amino acids. CDR3: CAWSVGQPNTEAFF. The CDR3 nucleotides read TGTGCCTGGAGTGTAGGGCAGCCGAACACTGAAGCTTTCTTT.

V is TRBV7-2 and J is TRBJ2-7, with no clear D. Trimming removed 4 bases from V and 6 bases from J, with 19 bases in between. The germline CDR1 and CDR2 sequences are SGHTA and FQGNSA. This CDR3 spans 15 amino acids. The CDR3 reads CASSSALLSRSEQYF. Written as DNA, the CDR3 is TGTGCCAGCAGCTCGGCCCTCCTCTCAAGGTCCGAGCAGTACTTC.

DNA for the CDR3: TGTGCCAGCAGTTACGTCAAGAACACTGAAGCTTTCTTT. It yields the protein CASSYVKNTEAFF. The chain carries TRBV6-5 and TRBJ1-1; D remains unclear. The CDR3 contains 13 residues. V lost 2 bases, J lost 1 base, and 5 bases lay in between. Germline V gives CDR1 MNHEY, CDR2 SVGAGI.

This chain uses TRBV11-2 with TRBJ1-2, with 10 bases identical to TRBD1. The CDR3 loop spans 15 amino acids. The germline gives CDR1 SGHAT, CDR2 FQNNGV. With 5 bases clipped from V and 6 bases from J, the junction kept 9 bases outside the gene matches. CDR3 region: CASSALWTGGDGYTF. The CDR3 DNA sequence: TGTGCCAGCAGCGCGCTCTGGACAGGGGGAGATGGCTACACCTTC.

This rearrangement joins TRBV7-9 to TRBJ1-4; TRBD1 matches at 7 bases. The junction had 6 bases not matched to a gene; V was cut back by 0 bases and J by 8 bases. The length of the CDR3 is 15 residues. Looked up from germline, CDR1 is SEHNR and CDR2 is FQNEAQ (reference sequence). CDR3 DNA: TGTGCCAGCAGCTTAGCCCGGACAGGCGCCGAAAAACTGTTTTTT. This gives the protein CASSLARTGAEKLFF.

This rearrangement joins TRBV12-3 or TRBV12-4 to TRBJ1-1, with D uncertain. Trimming removed 6 bases at V and 0 bases at J, with 8 bases between. The CDR3 has 13 residues. CDR3 sequence (DNA): TGTGCCAGCAGGTTGACAATGAACACTGAAGCTTTCTTT. Its protein is CASRLTMNTEAFF.

The V and J genes are TRBV19 and TRBJ1-3; no clear D. This CDR3 spans 14 amino acids. Deletions cut 6 bases from V and 2 bases from J, with 11 bases between. Germline-derived CDR1 and CDR2 are LNHDA and SQIVND (reference sequence). In DNA, the CDR3 is TGTGCCAGTAGCACACCCTCGGCTGGAAACACCATATATTTT. Its translation is CASSTPSAGNTIYF.

The chain joins TRBV7-9 to TRBJ2-1; 12 bases match TRBD2. The V segment lost 4 bases and the J segment 7 bases; nucleotides outside the gene matches: 17. The CDR3 has 19 residues. CDR1 SEHNR and CDR2 FQNEAQ come from the germline V gene (reference sequence). As DNA, the CDR3 is TGTGCCAGCAGCTCCAATAGGGAGACTAGCGGGAGAACGTGGAATGAGCAGTTCTTC. It translates to CASSSNRETSGRTWNEQFF.

This clonotype has only a few counts. V gene TRBV6-2 or TRBV6-3 combines with J gene TRBJ1-5, with D tentatively TRBD1 (6 bases). The CDR3 spans 14 residues. The V gene lost 6 bases and the J gene lost 4 bases, with 13 bases spanning the gap. CDR1 and CDR2 from the germline V gene are MNHEY and SVGEGT. The CDR3 coding sequence is TGTGCCAGCAGACGCACAGGGATTAATCAGCCCCAGCATTTT. It translates to CASRRTGINQPQHF.

This chain joins TRBV10-3 and TRBJ1-2; possible D gene TRBD1, 5 bases. Deletions cut 6 bases from V and 7 bases from J, with 27 bases between. The CDR3 totals 17 residues. From germline, CDR1 is ENHRY and CDR2 SYGVKD. The CDR3 DNA reads as TGTGCCATCAGGGGGGATCAGGCATCATTTCGAGTAGGTGGCTACACCTTC. It specifies CAIRGDQASFRVGGYTF.

This clonotype was detected only once. The V call is TRBV6-1, the J call TRBJ2-3; D ambiguous. This CDR3 has 12 amino acids. V was shortened by 6 bases and J by 4 bases, with 8 bases between the two germline ends. Germline V gene sequence: CDR1 MNHNS, CDR2 SASEGT. This CDR3 reads CASRARADTQYF. CDR3 bases: TGTGCCAGCAGGGCCCGGGCAGATACGCAGTATTTT.

The V and J genes are TRBV10-3 and TRBJ1-2, with 12 positions matching TRBD1. In germline, CDR1 is ENHRY, CDR2 SYGVKD. CDR3 length: 15 residues. V was pared by 6 bases and J by 2 bases, with 4 bases of the junction left unmatched. The CDR3, as DNA: TGTGCCATCAGCTACGGGACAGGGGGCAACTATGGCTACACCTTC. This codes for CAISYGTGGNYGYTF.

The chain has TRBV19 and TRBJ1-3; maybe TRBD1 (5 bases). V lost 7 bases and J lost 5, with 12 bases in between. The germline V gene encodes CDR1 LNHDA and CDR2 SQIVND (reference sequence). The CDR3 extends over 13 amino acids. CDR3 sequence (DNA): TGTGCCAGTACTGGAACAGGACGAAACACCATATATTTT. Residues: CASTGTGRNTIYF.

V and J are TRBV6-5 and TRBJ2-3; 8 bases are shared with TRBD1. Per the germline V gene, CDR1 is MNHEY and CDR2 is SVGAGI. This CDR3 spans 16 amino acids. V shed 4 bases, J shed 1 base, and the junction held 7 bases outside the gene matches. CDR3 sequence reads: CASSSQGQARTDTQYF. CDR3 bases: TGTGCCAGCAGTTCCCAGGGACAGGCCCGCACAGATACGCAGTATTTT.

This clonotype was seen only once. This CDR3 is CASKRDRVDPYEQYF. The CDR3 DNA reads as TGTGCCAGCAAGCGTGACAGGGTCGACCCCTACGAGCAGTACTTC. The V and J genes are TRBV6-1 and TRBJ2-7, with 7 positions matching TRBD1. This CDR3 has 15 residues. Germline-derived CDR1 and CDR2 are MNHNS and SASEGT. Losses at the gene ends were 7 bases for V and 2 bases for J; bases not matched to a gene: 11.

This clonotype was observed a handful of times. The chain couples TRBV7-3 to TRBJ1-6; 8 bases are a match to TRBD1. V lost 0 bases and J lost 7; bases outside the gene matches: 8. The CDR3 spans 17 residues. Germline V lookup: CDR1 SGHTA, CDR2 FQGTGA. The CDR3 here is CASSLTGGQGMNSPLHF. Written as DNA, the CDR3 is TGTGCCAGCAGCTTAACAGGTGGACAGGGTATGAATTCACCCCTCCACTTT.

This clonotype was seen just once. This sequence joins TRBV20-1 and TRBJ1-2, with 12 bases fitting TRBD1. The CDR3 spans 14 residues. With V trimmed by 5 bases and J by 6 bases, 7 bases remained unmatched. Germline CDR1 DFQATT, CDR2 SNEGSKA (reference sequence). The CDR3 DNA follows: TGCAGTGCTGGCTGGGGACAGGGGGCTGATGGCTACACCTTC. Translating it yields CSAGWGQGADGYTF.

The gene calls are TRBV6-2 or TRBV6-3 and TRBJ1-2; D gene unclear. The V gene's germline CDR1 is MNHEY and CDR2 SVGEGT. CDR3 size: 13 residues. V dropped 6 bases and J dropped 5 bases, with 13 bases sitting between them. CDR3 residues: CASSRDLGYGYTF. In DNA, the CDR3 is TGTGCCAGCAGCAGAGACTTAGGGTATGGCTACACCTTC.

The chain employs TRBV5-1 and TRBJ1-2, with D possibly matching TRBD1 (5 bases). Germline assignment: CDR1 SGHRS and CDR2 YFSETQ. With 4 bases removed from V and 6 bases from J, the gap between germline ends came to 16 bases. The CDR3 runs to 14 residues. The CDR3 is CASSPGGGGDGYTF. CDR3 nucleotide sequence: TGCGCCAGCAGCCCCGGAGGCGGGGGGGATGGCTACACCTTC.

This rearrangement joins TRBV6-2 or TRBV6-3 to TRBJ2-7; 11 bases map to TRBD2. CDR1 is MNHEY, CDR2 SVGEGT, per germline. The V segment lost 2 bases and the J segment 3 bases; nucleotides outside the gene matches: 3. This CDR3 is 15 amino acids long. The CDR3 sequence is CASSYGTSGLYEQYF. The CDR3 DNA is TGTGCCAGCAGTTACGGGACTAGCGGCCTCTACGAGCAGTACTTC.